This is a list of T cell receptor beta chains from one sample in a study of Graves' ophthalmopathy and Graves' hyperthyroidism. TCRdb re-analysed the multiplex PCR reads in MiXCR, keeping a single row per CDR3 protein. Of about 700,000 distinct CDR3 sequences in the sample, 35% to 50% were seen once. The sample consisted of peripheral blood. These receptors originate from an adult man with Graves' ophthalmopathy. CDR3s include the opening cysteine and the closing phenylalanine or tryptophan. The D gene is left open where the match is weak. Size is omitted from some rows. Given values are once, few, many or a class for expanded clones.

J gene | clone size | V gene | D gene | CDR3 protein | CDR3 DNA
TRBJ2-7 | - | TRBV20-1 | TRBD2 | CSARGLAGGPGYEQYF | TGCAGTGCAAGGGGACTAGCGGGAGGGCCGGGCTACGAGCAGTACTTC
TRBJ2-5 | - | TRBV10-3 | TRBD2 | CASTRGGAGQPQYF | TGTGCCAGCACTAGGGGAGGGGCTGGTCAGCCCCAGTACTTC
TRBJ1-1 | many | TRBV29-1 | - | CSVWDKGLRLAAFF | TGCAGCGTGTGGGACAAAGGGCTTCGGCTCGCAGCTTTCTTT
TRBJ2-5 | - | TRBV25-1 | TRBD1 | CASTQRGTVQETQYF | TGTGCCAGCACCCAGAGGGGGACAGTCCAAGAGACCCAGTACTTC
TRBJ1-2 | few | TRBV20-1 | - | CSAFPGNIYGYTF | TGCAGTGCCTTTCCGGGCAATATCTATGGCTACACCTTC
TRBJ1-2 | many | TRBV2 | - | CASSGASSNYGYTF | TGTGCCAGCAGTGGTGCCTCTTCCAACTATGGCTACACCTTC
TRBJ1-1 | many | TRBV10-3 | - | CAISDRGWTEAFF | TGTGCCATCAGTGATCGGGGGTGGACTGAAGCTTTCTTT
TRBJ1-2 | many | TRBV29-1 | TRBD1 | CSVQRQGDYGYTF | TGCAGCGTACAAAGACAGGGGGACTATGGCTACACCTTC
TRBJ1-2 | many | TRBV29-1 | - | CSVEAVENYGYTF | TGCAGCGTTGAAGCGGTGGAGAACTATGGCTACACCTTC
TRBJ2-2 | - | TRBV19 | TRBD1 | CASSPQGTGGPGELFF | TGTGCCAGTAGTCCACAGGGGACAGGGGGCCCCGGGGAGCTGTTTTTT
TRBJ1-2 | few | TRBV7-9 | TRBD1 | CASSLRGQGDGYTF | TGTGCCAGCAGCTTAAGGGGACAGGGCGATGGCTACACCTTC
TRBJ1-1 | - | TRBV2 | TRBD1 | CASSEPGQGAMYTEAFF | TGTGCCAGCAGCGAACCGGGACAGGGGGCTATGTACACTGAAGCTTTCTTT
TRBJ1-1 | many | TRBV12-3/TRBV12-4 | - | CASSGVLNTEAFF | TGTGCCAGCAGTGGGGTCCTAAACACTGAAGCTTTCTTT
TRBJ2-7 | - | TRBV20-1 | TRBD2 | CSAEVLAGAVEQYF | TGCAGTGCTGAGGTACTAGCGGGGGCCGTGGAGCAGTACTTC
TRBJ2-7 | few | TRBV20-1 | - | CSAGTFYEQYF | TGCAGTGCCGGGACATTCTACGAGCAGTACTTC
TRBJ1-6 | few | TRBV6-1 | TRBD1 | CASSEQGAKRGPLHF | TGTGCCAGCAGTGAACAGGGGGCGAAAAGGGGACCCCTCCACTTT
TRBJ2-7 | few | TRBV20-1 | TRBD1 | CSATPDRGGYEQYF | TGCAGTGCTACCCCCGACAGGGGTGGTTACGAGCAGTACTTC
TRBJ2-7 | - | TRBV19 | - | CASSIWQGPYEQYF | TGTGCCAGTAGTATCTGGCAGGGCCCCTACGAGCAGTACTTC
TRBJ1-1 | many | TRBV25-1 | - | CASSEFEGSSTEAFF | TGTGCCAGCAGTGAATTTGAGGGGTCGAGCACTGAAGCTTTCTTT
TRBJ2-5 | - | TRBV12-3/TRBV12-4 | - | CASSFLSEETQYF | TGTGCCAGCAGTTTTCTTTCAGAAGAGACCCAGTACTTC
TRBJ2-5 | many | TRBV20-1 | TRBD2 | CSARGASGGSKETQYF | TGCAGTGCGAGGGGGGCTAGCGGGGGGTCCAAAGAGACCCAGTACTTC
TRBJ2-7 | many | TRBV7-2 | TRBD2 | CASSLATSGGYEQYF | TGTGCCAGCAGCTTAGCGACTAGCGGAGGCTACGAGCAGTACTTC
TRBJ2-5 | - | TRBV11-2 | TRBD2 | CASSWTGLAGTAETQYF | TGTGCCAGCAGCTGGACGGGACTAGCGGGAACCGCGGAGACCCAGTACTTC
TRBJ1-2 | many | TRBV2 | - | CASSERVRGWGYTF | TGTGCCAGCAGTGAACGAGTCAGGGGATGGGGCTACACCTTC
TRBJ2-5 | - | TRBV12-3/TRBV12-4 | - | CASSNVYQETQYF | TGTGCCAGCAGTAACGTGTACCAAGAGACCCAGTACTTC
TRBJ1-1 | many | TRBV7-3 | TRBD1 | CASSSWTGTEAFF | TGTGCCAGCAGCTCCTGGACAGGCACTGAAGCTTTCTTT
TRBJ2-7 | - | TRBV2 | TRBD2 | CASRTSGGSYEQYF | TGTGCCAGCAGGACTAGCGGGGGTTCCTACGAGCAGTACTTC
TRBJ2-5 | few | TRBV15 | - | CATRGNLGPGVWVAQYF | TGTGCCACCAGAGGAAATTTGGGGCCTGGGGTTTGGGTGGCCCAGTACTTC
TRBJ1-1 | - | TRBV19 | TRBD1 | CASVRTGMEAFF | TGTGCCAGCGTTAGGACAGGGATGGAAGCTTTCTTT
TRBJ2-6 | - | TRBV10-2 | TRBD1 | CASSDLKTGSGANVLTF | TGCGCCAGCAGTGACCTAAAGACAGGGTCTGGGGCCAACGTCCTGACTTTC
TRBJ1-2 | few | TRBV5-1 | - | CASSLGAGESYGYTF | TGCGCCAGCAGCTTGGGCGCAGGGGAGAGCTATGGCTACACCTTC
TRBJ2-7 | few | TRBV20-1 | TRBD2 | CSAREASGGLYEQYF | TGCAGTGCTAGAGAAGCTAGCGGGGGATTATACGAGCAGTACTTC
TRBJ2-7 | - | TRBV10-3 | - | CAISSARDGGGSWEQYF | TGTGCCATCAGCTCAGCCAGGGATGGGGGTGGATCCTGGGAGCAGTACTTC